The rows below give T cell receptor beta chains drawn from one sample of a study of shared clonotypes between healthy human individuals. Libraries were prepared by immunoSEQ multiplex PCR; TCRdb keeps only in-frame clonotypes and omits some of them. The repertoire holds roughly 1 million clones, with 75% to 80% as singletons. What was sequenced was memory CD4+ T cells from PBMCs. Receptor source: a man aged 18 to 30 in good health. Some clones in this sample may be carry-over from other donors' samples. The CDR3 runs from the conserved cysteine through the conserved F or W. D genes are given only for firm matches. A row's size may be missing; if present it is once, few, many or a size class.

cdr3_aa	cdr3_nt	clone_size	d_call	v_call	j_call
CASRGGGAKPGELFF	TGTGCCAGCCGGGGAGGGGGCGCAAAACCAGGGGAGCTGTTTTTT	-	-	TRBV10-3	TRBJ2-2
CASSPGTVDYEQYF	TGTGCCAGCTCACCGGGGACTGTTGACTACGAGCAGTACTTC	-	-	TRBV18	TRBJ2-7
CASSQSLSQTYGYTF	TGTGCCAGCAGCCAATCCCTCAGCCAGACGTATGGCTACACCTTC	-	-	TRBV14	TRBJ1-2
CASSVAGQSYNEQFF	TGTGCCAGCAGCGTGGCGGGACAGAGTTACAATGAGCAGTTCTTC	-	-	TRBV9	TRBJ2-1
CATHRMNTEAFF	TGTGCCACCCACAGGATGAACACTGAAGCTTTCTTT	-	-	TRBV18	TRBJ1-1
CASSQIDGVSEAFF	TGCGCCAGCAGCCAAATAGACGGGGTATCTGAAGCTTTCTTT	-	-	TRBV5-1	TRBJ1-1
CASRENRFTDTQYF	TGCGCCAGCAGGGAAAACCGGTTCACAGATACGCAGTATTTT	-	-	TRBV10-1	TRBJ2-3
CAWTVLPLGSGNTIYF	TGTGCCTGGACGGTTCTGCCGTTAGGCTCTGGAAACACCATATATTTT	-	-	TRBV30	TRBJ1-3
CASRITTGSDTEAFF	TGCGCCAGCAGGATTACGACAGGGTCGGACACTGAAGCTTTCTTT	-	TRBD1	TRBV10-2	TRBJ1-1
CASGRKSSYEQYF	TGTGCCAGCGGGCGGAAGAGCTCCTACGAGCAGTACTTC	-	-	TRBV7-2	TRBJ2-7
CASRVRATQPNNEQFF	TGTGCCAGCAGAGTCCGGGCCACCCAACCCAACAATGAGCAGTTCTTC	-	-	TRBV2	TRBJ2-1
CASTRDGSYEQYF	TGCGCCAGCACTCGGGATGGGAGCTACGAGCAGTACTTC	-	-	TRBV5-1	TRBJ2-7
CASSLDRQGPRNQPQHF	TGTGCCAGCAGCTTAGACAGACAGGGCCCCCGCAATCAGCCCCAGCATTTT	once	TRBD1	TRBV7-8	TRBJ1-5
CASSVYGGRSDTQYF	TGTGCCAGCAGCGTTTATGGGGGCAGGTCAGATACGCAGTATTTT	few	-	TRBV9	TRBJ2-3
CASSLGYSSYEQYF	TGTGCCAGCAGCTTAGGTTATAGTTCCTACGAGCAGTACTTC	-	-	TRBV5-4	TRBJ2-7
CASTREYLVNEQFF	TGTGCCAGCACCCGGGAGTATTTGGTTAATGAGCAGTTCTTC	-	-	TRBV6-1	TRBJ2-1
CASSSLTRVNEQFF	TGTGCCAGCAGTTCGCTGACTAGGGTAAATGAGCAGTTCTTC	-	-	TRBV27	TRBJ2-1
CASSSTGRPQHF	TGTGCCAGCAGTAGTACTGGAAGGCCCCAGCATTTT	-	-	TRBV27	TRBJ1-5
CASSQGRGDFYEQYF	TGCGCCAGCAGCCAAGGGAGGGGAGACTTCTACGAGCAGTACTTC	-	-	TRBV4-1	TRBJ2-7
CASSLDPPGGTGRNQPQHF	TGTGCCAGCAGCTTAGATCCCCCGGGGGGAACGGGTCGCAATCAGCCCCAGCATTTT	-	-	TRBV7-2	TRBJ1-5
CASRDPVSEQFF	TGTGCCAGCAGAGACCCTGTATCCGAGCAGTTCTTC	-	-	TRBV6-5	TRBJ2-1